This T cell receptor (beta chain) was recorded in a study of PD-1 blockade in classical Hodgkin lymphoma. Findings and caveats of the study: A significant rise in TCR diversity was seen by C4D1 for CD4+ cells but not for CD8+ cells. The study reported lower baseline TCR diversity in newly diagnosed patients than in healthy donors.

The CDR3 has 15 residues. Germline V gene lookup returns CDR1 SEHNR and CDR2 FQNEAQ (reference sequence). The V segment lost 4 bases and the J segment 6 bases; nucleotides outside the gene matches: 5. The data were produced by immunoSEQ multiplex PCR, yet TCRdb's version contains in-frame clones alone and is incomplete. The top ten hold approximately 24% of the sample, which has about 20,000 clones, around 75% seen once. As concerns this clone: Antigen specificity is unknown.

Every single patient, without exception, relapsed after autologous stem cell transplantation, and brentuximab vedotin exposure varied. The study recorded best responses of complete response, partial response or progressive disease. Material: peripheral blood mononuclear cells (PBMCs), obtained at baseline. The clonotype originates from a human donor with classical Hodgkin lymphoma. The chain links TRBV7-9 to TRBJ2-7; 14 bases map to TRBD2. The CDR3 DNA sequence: TGTGCCAGCAGCTGGGGGACTAGCGGGAGCGCCGAGCAGTACTTC. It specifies CASSWGTSGSAEQYF.